This T cell receptor beta chain was sequenced during a study of shared clonotypes between healthy human individuals (dated by TCRdb to between 2020 and 2021). For the wider study: Three men and a couple of women, aged 18 to 49 years, made up the cohort. For each donor, CD4 naive and CD4 memory were each run on three plates, CD8 naive on two plates, and CD8 memory on one plate. To estimate repertoire size and how much clonotype sharing occurs between individuals, the study deeply sequenced the blood TCR repertoires of five healthy adults. To increase sequencing depth and limit assay-specific biases, different laboratories used diverse techniques to prepare libraries and sequence TCR repertoires. Leukapheresis yielded between about 0.94 and 8.9 billion PBMCs per donor. Broader findings and caveats from the paper: Sharing across several donors was observed for around 5% of naive CD4, over 3% of naive CD8, about 2.5% of memory CD4, and around 0.4% of memory CD8 clonotypes. Pairwise subsampling led to the expectation that sequencing depth would affect the degree of clonotype sharing among donors. Sampling was restricted to blood, and TCR repertoires in tissue are likely to differ from TCR repertoires in blood. Rarefaction of sorted-subset datasets indicated incomplete sequencing despite the large sequencing depth. Estimated clonotype richness was generally larger for naive than for memory subsets. Clonotypes shared by all four sorted-subset donors showed higher generation probabilities than non-shared clonotypes. Because the study included a small number of donors, the genetic and exposure-history diversity represented was limited.

As to this clone: It lacks a known antigen. The input lacks base qualities; no much larger clone sits a single base away.

V has 2 bases trimmed and J has 4 bases trimmed; junction bases matching no gene number 12. From a lookup of the germline V gene (reference sequence), CDR1 and CDR2 are MNHEY and SMNVEV. Reading from cysteine to phenylalanine, the CDR3 counts 17 amino acids. Kept here is only the CDR3 DNA, which spans 51 bases and is read in frame from base 1. The donors were healthy, HIV-negative adults who had no recently reported acute infections or vaccinations. Only Caucasian adults living in Nashville, Tennessee, USA were represented among the donors. CD4+ T cells were enriched through magnetic negative selection, after which naive cells were positively selected on CD45RA and the remaining negative fraction served as the memory subset. Blood was obtained by leukapheresis, after which PBMCs were separated by Ficoll-Histopaque density gradient centrifugation and cryopreserved in liquid nitrogen vapor phase. Purity and quantity of every magnetically sorted T cell population were checked by analytical flow cytometry. Genomic DNA was isolated from each sorted fraction and quantified by UV absorbance on a Nanodrop 2000c.

Using the deep immunoSEQ assay, TCR CDR3 regions were amplified from genomic DNA by multiplex PCR. Genomic DNA extracted from each cell subset was distributed evenly over all wells of several immunoSEQ 96-well plates, and each plate served as one replicate. For sorted subsets, about 200 ng genomic DNA, equal to about 30,000 T cell genomes, was loaded into each replicate PCR. Purified libraries were quantified with a Qubit 3.0 fluorometer, sized on a Bioanalyzer 2100, and re-quantified with the KAPA Library Quantification kit. A separate single-read 150-cycle Illumina NextSeq 550 flow cell was used to sequence each immunoSEQ 96-well plate. Per the authors' processing: The immunoSEQ output contained only junctional sequences without quality scores, so filtering could not match that applied to full-length reads. To assign V/J genes and CDR3, sequences were annotated using PyIR, a Python wrapper for IgBLAST v1.9, with IMGT germline references. Reads were removed for weak V/J assignments (E-value above 1e-6), missing CDR3, stop codons, out-of-frame junctions, or ambiguous translated residues. V3J clonotypes were defined by identical inferred V gene, J gene, and CDR3 amino acid sequence. To compute the percentage overlap between repertoires, the number of shared unique clonotypes was divided by the size of the smaller repertoire. Three approaches were used to assess repertoire richness: RTK rarefaction, the Chao1 estimator, and Recon v2.1 estimates of unobserved clonotypes. Generation probabilities were computed with OLGA for all TCRbeta clonotypes obtained by the gDNA method from a handful of donors. TCRdb took over this immuneACCESS table, retaining in-frame rearrangements with V and J assigned. Such tables are incomplete; in checked studies, under half of the missing clones stem from an unresolved V gene, and the remainder is unexplained. Clone size and the V and J calls come from that table; the DNA yielded D and trimming. The sample contains around 600,000 clones, about 97% of them found a single time. Of the sample, 0.045% to 0.06% is held by the ten largest clones.

The receptor's source is a woman aged 25 to 39 in good health. The sequence joins TRBV27 to TRBJ2-7, and 9 junctional nucleotides match TRBD1. The sequenced sample was naive CD4+ T cells sorted from blood. The cell subset or site label corresponds to: CD45RA+ positively selected. The DNA is TGTGCCAGCAGTTTAATAGGACAGGGGCCTAGACCTTACGAGCAGTACTTC. It specifies CASSLIGQGPRPYEQYF.